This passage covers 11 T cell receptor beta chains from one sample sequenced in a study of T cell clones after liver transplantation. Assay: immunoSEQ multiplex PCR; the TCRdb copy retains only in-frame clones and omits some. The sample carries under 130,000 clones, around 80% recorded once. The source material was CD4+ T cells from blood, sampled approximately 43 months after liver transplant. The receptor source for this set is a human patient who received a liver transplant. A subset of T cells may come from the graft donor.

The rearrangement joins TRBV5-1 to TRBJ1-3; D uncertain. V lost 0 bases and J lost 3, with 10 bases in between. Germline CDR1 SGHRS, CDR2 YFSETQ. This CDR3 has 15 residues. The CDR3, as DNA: TGCGCCAGCAGCTTGGCCCTAGGCAGTGGAAACACCATATATTTT. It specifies CASSLALGSGNTIYF.

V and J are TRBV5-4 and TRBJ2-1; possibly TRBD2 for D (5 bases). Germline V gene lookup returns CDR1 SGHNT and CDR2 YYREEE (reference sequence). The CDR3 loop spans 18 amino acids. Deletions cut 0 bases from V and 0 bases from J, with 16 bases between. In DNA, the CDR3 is TGTGCCAGCAGCTTGGTGGAGGCGGCCTCAAGCTCCTACAATGAGCAGTTCTTC. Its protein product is CASSLVEAASSSYNEQFF.

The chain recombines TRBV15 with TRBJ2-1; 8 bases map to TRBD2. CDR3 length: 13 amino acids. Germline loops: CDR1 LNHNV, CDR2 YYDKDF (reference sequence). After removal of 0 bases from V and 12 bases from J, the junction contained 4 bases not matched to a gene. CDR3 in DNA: TGTGCCACCAGCAGAGATGAAAGCGGGGGGCAGTTCTTC. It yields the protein CATSRDESGGQFF.

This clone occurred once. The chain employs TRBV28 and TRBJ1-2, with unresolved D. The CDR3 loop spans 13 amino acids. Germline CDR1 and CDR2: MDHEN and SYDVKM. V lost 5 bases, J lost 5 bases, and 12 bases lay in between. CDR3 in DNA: TGTGCCAGCAGTCTCCTCGGGCAATATGGCTACACCTTC. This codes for CASSLLGQYGYTF.

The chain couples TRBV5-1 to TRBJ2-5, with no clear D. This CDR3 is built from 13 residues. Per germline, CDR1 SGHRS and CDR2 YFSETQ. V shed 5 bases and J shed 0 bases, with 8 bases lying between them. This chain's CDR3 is CASRNTNQETQYF. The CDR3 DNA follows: TGCGCCAGCAGAAATACTAACCAAGAGACCCAGTACTTC.

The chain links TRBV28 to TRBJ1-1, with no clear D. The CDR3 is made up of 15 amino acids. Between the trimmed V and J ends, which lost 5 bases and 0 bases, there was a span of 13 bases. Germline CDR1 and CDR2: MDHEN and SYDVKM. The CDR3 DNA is TGTGCCAGCAGTCATGACCGGGCGATGAACACTGAAGCTTTCTTT. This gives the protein CASSHDRAMNTEAFF.

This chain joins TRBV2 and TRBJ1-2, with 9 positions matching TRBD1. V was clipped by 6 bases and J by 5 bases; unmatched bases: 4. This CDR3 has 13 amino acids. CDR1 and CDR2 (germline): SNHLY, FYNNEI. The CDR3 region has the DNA TGTGCCAGCAGCGGGACAGGGTGGTATGGCTACACCTTC. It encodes CASSGTGWYGYTF.

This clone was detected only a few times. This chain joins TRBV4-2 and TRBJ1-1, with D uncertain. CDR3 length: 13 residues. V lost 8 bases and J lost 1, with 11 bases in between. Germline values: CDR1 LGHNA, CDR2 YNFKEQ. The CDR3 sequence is CASGGVENTEAFF. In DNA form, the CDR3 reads TGTGCCAGCGGCGGAGTAGAGAACACTGAAGCTTTCTTT.

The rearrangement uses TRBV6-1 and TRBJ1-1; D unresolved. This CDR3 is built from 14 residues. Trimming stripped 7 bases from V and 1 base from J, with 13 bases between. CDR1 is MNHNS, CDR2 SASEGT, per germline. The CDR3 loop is CASKVRIGNTEAFF. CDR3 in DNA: TGTGCCAGCAAAGTCAGGATCGGGAACACTGAAGCTTTCTTT.

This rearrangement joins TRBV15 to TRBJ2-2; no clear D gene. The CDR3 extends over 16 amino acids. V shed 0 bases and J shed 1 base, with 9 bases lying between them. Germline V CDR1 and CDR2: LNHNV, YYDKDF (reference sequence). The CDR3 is CATSRDKAGNTGELFF. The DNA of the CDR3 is TGTGCCACCAGCAGAGATAAGGCAGGGAACACCGGGGAGCTGTTTTTT. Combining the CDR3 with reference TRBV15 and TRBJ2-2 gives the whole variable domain DAMVIQNPRYQVTQFGKPVTLSCSQTLNHNVMYWYQQKSSQAPKLLFHYYDKDFNNEADTPDNFQSRRPNTSFCFLDIRSPGLGDTAMYLCATSRDKAGNTGELFFGEGSRLTVL.

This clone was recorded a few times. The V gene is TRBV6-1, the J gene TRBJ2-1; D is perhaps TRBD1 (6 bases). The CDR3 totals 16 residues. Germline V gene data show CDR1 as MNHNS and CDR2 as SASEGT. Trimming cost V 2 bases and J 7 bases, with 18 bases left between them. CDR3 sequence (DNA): TGTGCCAGCAGTGAATTGGCAGGGGTGCTAGTAAATGAGCAGTTCTTC. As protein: CASSELAGVLVNEQFF.